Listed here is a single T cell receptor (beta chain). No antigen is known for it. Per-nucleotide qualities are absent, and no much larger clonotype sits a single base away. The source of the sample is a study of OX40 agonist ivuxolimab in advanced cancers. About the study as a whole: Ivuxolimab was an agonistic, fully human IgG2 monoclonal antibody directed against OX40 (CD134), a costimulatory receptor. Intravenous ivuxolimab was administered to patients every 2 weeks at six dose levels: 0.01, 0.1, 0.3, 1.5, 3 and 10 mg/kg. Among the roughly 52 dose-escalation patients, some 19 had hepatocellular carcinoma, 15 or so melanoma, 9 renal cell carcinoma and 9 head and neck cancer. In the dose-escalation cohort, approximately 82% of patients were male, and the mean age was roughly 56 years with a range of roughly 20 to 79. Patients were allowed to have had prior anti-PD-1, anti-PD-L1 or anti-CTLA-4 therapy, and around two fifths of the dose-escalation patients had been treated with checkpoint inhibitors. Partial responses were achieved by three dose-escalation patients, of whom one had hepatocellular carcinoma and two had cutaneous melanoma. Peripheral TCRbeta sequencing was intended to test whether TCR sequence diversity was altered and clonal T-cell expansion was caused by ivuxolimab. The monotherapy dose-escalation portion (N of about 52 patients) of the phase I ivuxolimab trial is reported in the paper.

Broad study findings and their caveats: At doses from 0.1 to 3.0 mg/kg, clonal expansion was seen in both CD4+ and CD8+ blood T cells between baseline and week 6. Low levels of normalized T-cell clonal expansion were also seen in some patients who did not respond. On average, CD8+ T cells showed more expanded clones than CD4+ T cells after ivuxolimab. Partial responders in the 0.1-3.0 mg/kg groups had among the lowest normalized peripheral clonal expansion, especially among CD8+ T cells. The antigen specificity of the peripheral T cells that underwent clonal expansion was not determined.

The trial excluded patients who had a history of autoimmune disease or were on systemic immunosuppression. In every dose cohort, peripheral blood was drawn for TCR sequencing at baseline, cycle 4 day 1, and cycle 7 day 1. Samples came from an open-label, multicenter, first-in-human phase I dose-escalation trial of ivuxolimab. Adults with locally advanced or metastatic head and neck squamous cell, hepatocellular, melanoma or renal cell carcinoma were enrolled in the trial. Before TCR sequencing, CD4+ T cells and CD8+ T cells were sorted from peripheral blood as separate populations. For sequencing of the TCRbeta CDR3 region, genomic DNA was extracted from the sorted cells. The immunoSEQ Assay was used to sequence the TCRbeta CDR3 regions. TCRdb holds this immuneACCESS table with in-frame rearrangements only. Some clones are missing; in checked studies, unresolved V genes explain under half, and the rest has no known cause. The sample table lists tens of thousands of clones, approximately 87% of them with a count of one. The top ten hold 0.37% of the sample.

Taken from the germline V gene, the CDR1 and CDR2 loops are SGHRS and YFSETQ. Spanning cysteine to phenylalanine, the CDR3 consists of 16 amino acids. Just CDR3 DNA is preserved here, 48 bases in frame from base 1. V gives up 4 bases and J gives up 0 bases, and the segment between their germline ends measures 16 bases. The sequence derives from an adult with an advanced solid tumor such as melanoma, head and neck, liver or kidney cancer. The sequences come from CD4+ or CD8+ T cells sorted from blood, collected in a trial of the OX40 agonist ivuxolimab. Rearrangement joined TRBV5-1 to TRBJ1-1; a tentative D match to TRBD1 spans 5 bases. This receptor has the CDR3 CASSLPKWGMNTEAFF. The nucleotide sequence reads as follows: TGCGCCAGCAGCCTCCCTAAATGGGGCATGAACACTGAAGCTTTCTTT. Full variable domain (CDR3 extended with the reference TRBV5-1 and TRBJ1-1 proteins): KAGVTQTPRYLIKTRGQQVTLSCSPISGHRSVSWYQQTPGQGLQFLFEYFSETQRNKGNFPGRFSGRQFSNSRSEMNVSTLELGDSALYLCASSLPKWGMNTEAFFGQGTRLTVV.